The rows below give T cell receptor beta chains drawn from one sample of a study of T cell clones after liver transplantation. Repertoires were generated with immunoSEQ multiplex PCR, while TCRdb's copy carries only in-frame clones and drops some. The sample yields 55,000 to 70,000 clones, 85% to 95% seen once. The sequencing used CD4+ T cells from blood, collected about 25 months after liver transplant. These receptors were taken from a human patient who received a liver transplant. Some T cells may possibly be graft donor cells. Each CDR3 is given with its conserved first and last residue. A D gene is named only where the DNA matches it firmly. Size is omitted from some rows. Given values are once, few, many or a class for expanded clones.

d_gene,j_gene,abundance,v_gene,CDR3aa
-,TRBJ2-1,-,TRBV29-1,CSVEVWDVYNEQFF
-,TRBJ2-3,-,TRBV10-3,CAISESTVLDTQYF
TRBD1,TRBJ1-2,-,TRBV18,CASSPRGTDDGYTF
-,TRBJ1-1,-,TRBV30,CAWREGGVFF
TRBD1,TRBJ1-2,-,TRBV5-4,CASSPGGWTGGSVGGYTF
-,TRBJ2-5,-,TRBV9,CASSSRTGVMETQYF
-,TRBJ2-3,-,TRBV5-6,CASRGVGGRGDTQYF
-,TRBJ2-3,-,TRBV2,CASRNRGHTDTQYF
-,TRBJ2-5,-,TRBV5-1,CASSLATTEETQYF
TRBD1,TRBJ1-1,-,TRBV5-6,CASSPHSLLDREFAEAFF
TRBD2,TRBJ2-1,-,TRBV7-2,CASSLWWEGLNEQFF
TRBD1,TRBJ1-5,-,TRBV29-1,CSVGQAFNQPQHF
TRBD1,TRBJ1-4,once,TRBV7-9,CASSLGQGVAANEKLFF
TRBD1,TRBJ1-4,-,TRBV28,CASSPSGTGVEKLFF
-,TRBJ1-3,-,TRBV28,CASSPWDGSSGNTIYF
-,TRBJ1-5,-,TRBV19,CAAGWRSNQPQHF
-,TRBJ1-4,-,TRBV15,CATRGRGTWEKLFF
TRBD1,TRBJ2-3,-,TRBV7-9,CASSPLQGLFTDTQYF
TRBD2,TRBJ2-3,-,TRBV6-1,CASSETWTGVAGGWERTDTQYF
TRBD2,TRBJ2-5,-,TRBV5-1,CASSPAGRDSETQYF
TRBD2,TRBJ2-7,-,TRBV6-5,CASKKDRGSSYEQYF
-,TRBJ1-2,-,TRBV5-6,CASSLGGANYGYTF
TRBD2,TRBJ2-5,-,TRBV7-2,CASSLALAGGQETQYF
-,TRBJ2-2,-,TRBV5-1,CASRHPNTGELFF
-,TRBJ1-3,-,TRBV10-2,CASSEDTHSGNTIYF
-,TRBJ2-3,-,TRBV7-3,CASSYSGSTDTQYF
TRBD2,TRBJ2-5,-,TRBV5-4,CASSLGISTSGPQETQYF
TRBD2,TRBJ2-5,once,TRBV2,CASSDSWASGGSHQETQYF
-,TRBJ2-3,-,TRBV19,CASSPSTDTQYF
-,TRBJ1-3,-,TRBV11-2,CASSLGLQETSGNTIYF
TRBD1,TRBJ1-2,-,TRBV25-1,CASTGGDRGSRERGYTF
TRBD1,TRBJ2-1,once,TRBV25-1,CASSEFRGQNNEQFF
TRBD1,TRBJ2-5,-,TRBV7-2,CASSLAGGYETQYF
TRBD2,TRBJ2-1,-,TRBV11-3,CASSLDLSGTYNEQFF
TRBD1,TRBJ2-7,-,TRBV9,CASSSQGAREQYF
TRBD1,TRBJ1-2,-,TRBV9,CASSPGQGNYGYTF
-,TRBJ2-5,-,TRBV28,CASSPADGGGETQYF
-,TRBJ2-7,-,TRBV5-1,CASSSLQGHEQYF
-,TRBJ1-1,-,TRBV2,CASSSGFVRNTEAFF
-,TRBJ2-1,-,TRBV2,CASRRQESYNEQFF
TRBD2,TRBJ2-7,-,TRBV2,CASRGAGNEQYF
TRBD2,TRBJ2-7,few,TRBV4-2,CASSQDLRNRASGMWYEQYF
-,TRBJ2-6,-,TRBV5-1,CASSRVAGANVLTF
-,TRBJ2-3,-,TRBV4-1,CASSQRPFGDTQYF
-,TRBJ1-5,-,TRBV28,CASSLEQPQHF
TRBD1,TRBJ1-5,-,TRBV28,CASSSPSFGQGGSNQPQHF
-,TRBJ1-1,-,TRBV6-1,CASSVDGIMNTEAFF
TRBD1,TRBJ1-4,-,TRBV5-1,CASTGTGRNEKLFF
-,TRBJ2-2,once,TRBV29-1,CSVIGQTLRPGELFF
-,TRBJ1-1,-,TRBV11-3,CASSLQMDTEAFF
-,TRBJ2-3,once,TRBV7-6,CASSSERGLADTQYF
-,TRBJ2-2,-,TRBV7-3,CASSPALAAGELFF
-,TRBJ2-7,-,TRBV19,CASSEGVGQYF